This TCR beta chain was recovered during a study of T cell clonality in common variable immunodeficiency. This CDR3 has 14 amino acids. Germline V gene sequence: CDR1 LNHDA, CDR2 SQIVND (reference sequence). V lost 2 bases and J lost 2, with 7 bases in between. This clone was seen more than once but under ten times. Its cognate antigen is unknown. The CDR3 end falls 3 residues outside the read, so it is completed with the germline J gene. This table comes from immunoSEQ multiplex PCR, and its TCRdb copy is limited to in-frame clones, with some not included. Singletons are absent from the sample, which has roughly 20,000 clones. Patients had low serum IgG, IgA and/or IgM and specific antibody deficiency. Blood samples were heparinized, about 5 to 9 ml per donor. General study results and limits: In common variable immunodeficiency, TCR beta chains reportedly carried fewer deletions and N-nucleotide insertions.

This TCR derives from a human donor with common variable immunodeficiency. This chain connects TRBV19 to TRBJ1-5; no firm D call. Sample: peripheral blood mononuclear cells. The sequenced part of the CDR3 DNA is TGTGCCAGTAGTATATACAACGGCAATCAGCCC. It codes for CASSIYNGNQP. The CDR3 reads in full as CASSIYNGNQPQHF.